The next 23 T cell receptor beta chains were all read from a single sample in a study of identical twins. TCRdb reanalysed the 5' RACE reads using MiXCR and keeps one entry per CDR3 protein. In the table there are 690,000 or so distinct CDR3 sequences, under 9% of which are singletons. These same data were also listed under a study on yellow fever vaccine responses in identical twins.

Material for sequencing was PBMCs. Receptors originate from a woman aged 18-30 years in good health.

This clonotype was picked up a small number of times. This chain uses TRBV30 with TRBJ2-3; D is tentatively TRBD1 or TRBD2 (6 bases each). The CDR3 consists of 15 residues. Germline CDR1 is GTSNPN and CDR2 is SVGIG (reference sequence). Trimming left V 1 base short and J 2 bases short, with 13 bases between. This chain's CDR3 is CAWSAAGDFTDTQYF. CDR3 DNA: TGTGCCTGGAGTGCGGCAGGGGACTTCACAGATACGCAGTATTTT.

This clonotype was seen more than once but under ten times. The J gene is TRBJ2-1, the V gene TRBV14; the match to TRBD2 covers 10 bases. The CDR3 runs to 16 residues. Germline CDR1 and CDR2: SGHDN and FVKESK. After removal of 4 bases from V and 2 bases from J, the junction contained 5 bases not matched to a gene. CDR3 in amino acids: CASSPGGLAAYNEQFF. Here the CDR3 DNA reads TGTGCCAGCAGCCCGGGCGGACTAGCGGCCTACAATGAGCAGTTCTTC.

The V gene is TRBV7-9, the J gene TRBJ1-5; D uncertain. V was shortened by 1 base and J by 6 bases, with 7 bases between the two germline ends. CDR1 and CDR2 (germline): SEHNR, FQNEAQ (reference sequence). The CDR3 covers 13 residues. The CDR3 protein is CASSLDMSQPQHF. In nucleotides, the CDR3 is TGTGCCAGCAGCTTAGACATGAGTCAGCCCCAGCATTTT.

This clonotype came up a few times. The V and J genes are TRBV20-1 and TRBJ2-5; D tentatively reads TRBD1 or TRBD2 (6 bases each). The CDR3 runs to 12 residues. V dropped 5 bases and J dropped 5 bases, with 12 bases sitting between them. CDR1 and CDR2 (germline): DFQATT, SNEGSKA (reference sequence). The CDR3 loop reads CSAQKGGETQYF. CDR3 DNA: TGCAGTGCTCAGAAAGGGGGGGAGACCCAGTACTTC.

The chain employs TRBV11-1 and TRBJ2-1; TRBD1 matches 12 bases. The J segment lost 8 bases and the V segment lost 1 base, leaving 6 bases of the junction unmatched. CDR3 length equals 16 residues. Germline-derived CDR1 and CDR2 are SGHAT and FQDESV (reference sequence). The CDR3 loop is CASSLGTGQGAYEQFF. CDR3 bases: TGTGCCAGCAGCTTAGGGACGGGACAGGGGGCGTATGAGCAGTTCTTC.

J is TRBJ2-4 and V is TRBV11-1, with D perhaps matching TRBD2 (5 bases). V lost 5 bases and J 9 bases, leaving 20 bases between the germline ends. CDR3 length equals 15 residues. Germline V gives CDR1 SGHAT, CDR2 FQDESV (reference sequence). The CDR3 reads CASSQQTNPSGIQYF. Here the CDR3 DNA reads TGTGCCAGCAGCCAGCAGACTAACCCAAGTGGCATTCAGTACTTC.

The J gene is TRBJ2-3, the V gene TRBV7-2; 9 bases align to TRBD2. With V trimmed by 5 bases and J by 0 bases, 9 bases remained unmatched. CDR3 length: 17 residues. Germline V CDR1 and CDR2: SGHTA, FQGNSA. CDR3: CASSTPLAGGSTDTQYF. In DNA, the CDR3 is TGTGCCAGCAGCACCCCACTAGCGGGCGGGAGCACAGATACGCAGTATTTT.

This clonotype was observed a few times. This chain joins TRBV27 and TRBJ2-7, with D possibly matching TRBD1 (6 bases). V was shortened by 1 base and J by 0 bases, with 19 bases between the two germline ends. This CDR3 has 18 amino acids. Germline V gene sequence: CDR1 MNHEY, CDR2 SMNVEV (reference sequence). CDR3 region: CASSLYVHVQGSSYEQYF. In nucleotides, the CDR3 is TGTGCCAGCAGTTTATACGTCCATGTACAGGGTTCCTCCTACGAGCAGTACTTC.

This clonotype was detected ten times or more. The chain links TRBV4-3 to TRBJ2-1; D gene unclear. The ends were cut back, 2 bases at V and 3 bases at J, with 11 bases in the middle. Germline V gives CDR1 LGHNA, CDR2 YSLEER. CDR3 length: 15 amino acids. CDR3 sequence (DNA): TGCGCCAGCAGCCAATTTCTAGGGAACTACAATGAGCAGTTCTTC. It yields the protein CASSQFLGNYNEQFF.

This clonotype turned up a few times. V is TRBV6-1 and J is TRBJ2-4, with 7 bases matching TRBD2. CDR3 length: 16 residues. Trimming cost V 7 bases and J 2 bases; bases outside gene matches: 11. Germline CDR1 and CDR2: MNHNS and SASEGT. The CDR3: CASTIRGEGTKNIQYF. DNA for the CDR3: TGTGCCAGCACCATACGGGGGGAGGGGACCAAAAACATTCAGTACTTC.

The sample holds a few counts of this clonotype. CDR3 DNA sequence: TGTGCCAGCAGCGCTAGCGGGAACGGGGAAGAGACCCAGTACTTC. This gives the protein CASSASGNGEETQYF. The rearrangement uses TRBV28 and TRBJ2-5; 9 positions agree with TRBD2. The CDR3 spans 15 residues. The V segment lost 6 bases and the J segment 3 bases; nucleotides outside the gene matches: 8. Germline V gene lookup returns CDR1 MDHEN and CDR2 SYDVKM.

This clonotype was seen a few times. J is TRBJ2-5 and V is TRBV28, with D possibly TRBD2 on 7 matching bases. Between the trimmed V and J ends, which lost 6 bases and 4 bases, there was a span of 18 bases. The germline V gene has CDR1 MDHEN and CDR2 SYDVKM. This CDR3 has 15 residues. The CDR3 bases are TGTGCCAGCAGCCCATGGGAGGGGGAGGGAGAGACCCAGTACTTC. It codes for CASSPWEGEGETQYF.

There are a few counts of this clonotype. This chain links TRBV9 with TRBJ1-1, with TRBD1 matching 8 bases. V dropped 0 bases and J dropped 1; count of bases not matched to a gene: 8. CDR1 is SGDLS, CDR2 YYNGEE, per germline. The CDR3 has 17 residues. The CDR3: CASSVATGEGPNTEAFF. CDR3 sequence (DNA): TGTGCCAGCAGCGTAGCGACAGGGGAAGGACCGAACACTGAAGCTTTCTTT. Variable domain in full (rest from reference TRBV9 and TRBJ1-1): DSGVTQTPKHLITATGQRVTLRCSPRSGDLSVYWYQQSLDQGLQFLIQYYNGEERAKGNILERFSAQQFPDLHSELNLSSLELGDSALYFCASSVATGEGPNTEAFFGQGTRLTVV.

The genes are TRBV5-6 and TRBJ2-1; 7 bases agree with TRBD1. The CDR3 spans 13 residues. Per the germline V gene, CDR1 is SGHDT and CDR2 is YYEEEE. With V trimmed by 1 base and J by 12 bases, 7 bases remained unmatched. CDR3 loop: CASSLRQGYGQFF. The CDR3 bases are TGTGCCAGCAGCTTGCGACAGGGATATGGGCAGTTCTTC.

V and J are TRBV7-6 and TRBJ2-2; TRBD2 matches 9 bases. This CDR3 is 17 amino acids long. Germline CDR1 reads SGHVS; CDR2 reads FNYEAQ. V lost 5 bases, J lost 7 bases, and 14 bases stayed unmatched. The CDR3, as DNA: TGTGCCAGCAGCCCCATTCTAGCGGGAACCCCGGGCGGGGAGCTGTTTTTT. It is translated as CASSPILAGTPGGELFF.

This clonotype occurred a few times. The V gene is TRBV9, the J gene TRBJ2-7, with D perhaps given as TRBD1 or TRBD2 (5 bases each). This CDR3 region has 15 residues. In germline, CDR1 is SGDLS, CDR2 YYNGEE. V was shortened by 0 bases and J by 4 bases, with 14 bases between the two germline ends. The CDR3 region has the DNA TGTGCCAGCAGCGTAGAGGTTGGCAGGGAGTACGAGCAGTACTTC. Its translation: CASSVEVGREYEQYF.

This clonotype has a handful of counts. The chain combines TRBV7-6 with TRBJ2-2, with TRBD2 identical over 8 bases. Per the germline V gene, CDR1 is SGHVS and CDR2 is FNYEAQ. Trimming at V came to 0 bases and at J to 0 bases, leaving 12 bases not matched to a gene. The CDR3 spans 20 residues. For the CDR3, the DNA is TGTGCCAGCAGCTTAGCAACGGCGGGAGGTTTTTCCTCGAACACCGGGGAGCTGTTTTTT. Encoded protein: CASSLATAGGFSSNTGELFF.

In its sample, this clonotype was seen many times. The chain has TRBV5-1 and TRBJ2-7, with a tentative D call TRBD2 (5 bases). The CDR3 runs to 15 residues. Per germline, CDR1 SGHRS and CDR2 YFSETQ. Trimming shortened V by 0 bases and J by 1 base, and 11 bases separated the two germline ends. The CDR3 spells CASSLAGFVSYEQYF. CDR3 coding DNA: TGCGCCAGCAGCTTGGCGGGGTTCGTGTCCTACGAGCAGTACTTC.

This clonotype has more than one count but fewer than ten. V is TRBV28 and J is TRBJ2-3; a possible D gene is TRBD2 (5 bases). Germline V gene data show CDR1 as MDHEN and CDR2 as SYDVKM. V was trimmed by 7 bases and J by 2 bases, leaving 16 bases between them. This CDR3 contains 15 residues. DNA of the CDR3: TGTGCCAGCAACCGAGGCCGGGGTATCACAGATACGCAGTATTTT. Its protein is CASNRGRGITDTQYF.

The V gene is TRBV7-2, the J gene TRBJ2-3; possible D gene TRBD1, 5 bases. V was clipped by 1 base and J by 4 bases, with 12 bases between them. This CDR3 is 15 amino acids long. The germline CDR1 and CDR2 sequences are SGHTA and FQGNSA. The CDR3 region has the DNA TGTGCCAGCAGCTTAGATCGGCAGGGTTCAGATACGCAGTATTTT. Amino acid sequence: CASSLDRQGSDTQYF.

This clonotype has ten or more counts. CDR3 DNA sequence: TGTGCCAGCAGGCTAGGACAGGGAGGCACCGGGGAGCTGTTTTTT. Amino acid sequence: CASRLGQGGTGELFF. The chain employs TRBV2 and TRBJ2-2; TRBD1 aligns across 8 bases. The CDR3 is 15 amino acids. Losses at the gene ends were 6 bases for V and 4 bases for J; bases not matched to a gene: 7. CDR1 is SNHLY and CDR2 is FYNNEI in the germline V gene.

This clonotype was recorded a few times. The gene calls are TRBV6-4 and TRBJ2-1; D perhaps matches TRBD2 (5 bases). V was cut by 0 bases and J by 1 base, with 16 bases left in between. Per the germline V gene, CDR1 is MRHNA and CDR2 is SNTAGT. The CDR3 is made up of 18 amino acids. CDR3 nucleotide sequence: TGTGCCAGCAGTGACTCGATGGGTAACAGCGGTTCCTACAATGAGCAGTTCTTC. Its translation is CASSDSMGNSGSYNEQFF.

This CDR3 is CASSLGPEGTQETQYF. As DNA, the CDR3 is TGTGCCAGCAGCTTAGGTCCGGAGGGGACCCAAGAGACCCAGTACTTC. The chain recombines TRBV7-9 with TRBJ2-5; D may be TRBD2 (6 bases). V lost 1 base, J lost 1 base, and 13 bases lay in between. Looked up from germline, CDR1 is SEHNR and CDR2 is FQNEAQ (reference sequence). The CDR3 spans 16 residues.